The clone carrying this TCR beta chain was detected ten times or more. No antigen is known for it. This entry comes from a study of early T cells in non-severe SARS-CoV-2 infection. Regarding the study as a whole: CD4 and private specificities were missed by VDJdb matching, which favored anti-spike CD8 responses.

Separate cDNA molecules each had unique molecular identifiers attached to them. Each CDR3 protein gets one entry after TCRdb re-called the 5' RACE reads with MiXCR. The sample consists of around 76,000 distinct CDR3 sequences, about 11% of them appearing once. There are 16 residues in the CDR3. Trimming took 5 bases from V and 2 from J, leaving 18 bases between them. Germline loops: CDR1 SGHAT, CDR2 FQNNGV. Specimen: whole blood. This chain connects TRBV11-2 to TRBJ1-2, with D perhaps matching TRBD1 (5 bases). The TCR comes from an adult who was a healthcare worker with PCR-confirmed SARS-CoV-2 infection or an uninfected control (not recorded which). The CDR3 sequence: CASSPLVNPGNYGYTF. For the CDR3, the DNA is TGTGCCAGCAGCCCCCTTGTGAACCCAGGGAACTATGGCTACACCTTC.